Described below is a single TCR beta chain sequence and its context. The target antigen is unknown. The data were taken from a study of T cell responses to AZD1222 COVID-19 vaccine. Data came from immunoSEQ multiplex PCR; TCRdb stores just in-frame clones and leaves some out. The data contain about 180,000 clones, 90% to 95% of them seen just once; the ten biggest clones take up around 0.96%. Study-level points and caveats: Repertoire collection took place solely once the T cell response had peaked.

The sample in question was peripheral blood, obtained 28 days after the second dose of the MenACWY control vaccine. This sequence originates from an adult who received the MenACWY meningococcal vaccine as a control.

CDR3 region: CSVAGTTSPTIYF. The CDR3 DNA follows: TGCAGCGTTGCGGGGACAACCTCCCCCACCATATATTTT. The rearrangement uses TRBV29-1 and TRBJ1-3; TRBD1 might be the D (6 bases). Germline V gives CDR1 SQVTM, CDR2 ANQGSEA. This CDR3 contains 13 residues. Trimming cost V 4 bases and J 9 bases, with 16 bases left between them.